This T cell receptor (beta chain) was recorded in a study of shared T cell receptors in the human thymus (dated by TCRdb to the early 2020s). Regarding the study in general: The study investigated the way shared, self-reactive T-cell receptor alpha chains are produced in the human thymus.

Library prep was done by the immunoSEQ multiplex PCR assay. TCRdb took this table from immuneACCESS and kept in-frame rearrangements with V and J called. Such tables lack part of the clones; where checked against another copy, unresolved V genes explain under half of the gap, and the rest is unexplained. In all, the sample holds 540,000 or so clones, and around 78% of those were seen once. Together, the top ten hold more than 0.01% of the sample. Trimming at the junction amounts to 0 bases on V and 8 bases on J, and the germline ends lie 17 bases apart. The CDR3 spans 15 residues, from the cysteine through the phenylalanine. Only the CDR3 portion is preserved as DNA: 45 bases, with reading frame beginning at the first base. CDR1 SGHDT and CDR2 YYEEEE are derived from the germline V gene. This clone has only one observation. Its antigen is unknown. Qualities for individual bases were not recorded, and no much larger clone is one base off.

These data were likewise used in another study, on human thymus T cells. Per that second paper: Donors were immunologically healthy infants undergoing open corrective cardiac surgery for congenital heart defects in Finland. Thymus tissue was obtained as surgical resects removed during corrective cardiac surgery. Biased V and J gene segment usage appeared to be present in both thymic and peripheral blood repertoires. The related research found that thymic TCR repertoires overlapped highly between unrelated individuals. The study characterized TCR alpha and beta repertoires from seven to nine infant thymus samples and a few related peripheral blood samples. The cohort included more than five male and a couple of female infants, with donor ages spanning 7 to 244 days. After being mechanically released from the tissue, thymocytes were kept at -70 degrees C in pellets of about 9-32 million cells. A QIAsymphony instrument was used to extract genomic DNA from the frozen cell pellets. The immunoSEQ multiplex PCR assay was used to amplify the TCRB and TCRAD loci from a standardized amount of quality-controlled genomic DNA. Amplicons spanned the V(D)J region at a length sufficient to cover the CDR3 and identify V and J genes. The commercial immunoSEQ service was used to sequence amplicons on an Illumina platform. Corrections for primer bias and sequencing errors followed previously described methods, while TCRAD and TCRB definitions were based on the IMGT database. The repertoires were analysed using immunoSEQ Analyzer 3.0 and VDJTools for basic statistics, V/J segment usage, diversity estimates, rarefaction and pairwise overlap. Diversity was estimated with Chao1, ChaoE, Efron-Thisted, Shannon and inverse Simpson indices, and also on datasets down-sampled to the smallest sample. For repertoire overlap, CDR3 nucleotide sequence, V gene and J gene had to match strictly, and clustering was done by Jaccard-based multidimensional scaling. On average, thymus samples yielded around 800,000 unique TCRB clonotypes, whereas blood samples yielded approximately 90,000.

Rearrangement joined TRBV5-6 to TRBJ1-1, with the identity of the D gene unclear. This TCR was sampled from a boy in the first two years of life with a congenital heart defect. Donor details come from another sample of the same person, matched by shared clones. Sequenced sample: thymocytes. CDR3 loop: CASSLAINRGWEAFF. In nucleotides, the sequence is TGTGCCAGCAGCTTGGCCATAAATCGCGGGTGGGAAGCTTTCTTT.